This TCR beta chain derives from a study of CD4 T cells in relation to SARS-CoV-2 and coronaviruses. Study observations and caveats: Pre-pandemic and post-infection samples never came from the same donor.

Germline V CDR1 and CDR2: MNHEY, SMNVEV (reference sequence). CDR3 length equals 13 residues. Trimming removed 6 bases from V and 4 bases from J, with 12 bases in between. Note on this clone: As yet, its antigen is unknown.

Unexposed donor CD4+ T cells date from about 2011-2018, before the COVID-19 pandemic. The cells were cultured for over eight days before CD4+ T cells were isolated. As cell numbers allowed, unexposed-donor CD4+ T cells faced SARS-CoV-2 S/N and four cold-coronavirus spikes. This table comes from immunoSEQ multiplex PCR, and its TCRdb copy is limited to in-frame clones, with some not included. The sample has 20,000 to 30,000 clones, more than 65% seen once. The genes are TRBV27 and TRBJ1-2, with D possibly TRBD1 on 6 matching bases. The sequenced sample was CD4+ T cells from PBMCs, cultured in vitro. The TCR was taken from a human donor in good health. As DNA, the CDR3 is TGTGCCAGCAGGTCTACAGGGCTCTATGGCTACACCTTC. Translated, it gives CASRSTGLYGYTF.